The 25 T cell receptor beta chains given below trace back to one sample, sequenced in a study of metastatic and nonmetastatic thyroid tumors. TCRdb reprocessed the PCR reads using MiXCR. The sample shows approximately 20,000 clones, over 10% of them seen only once. Thyroid surgery had not been preceded by any treatment in any patient. Sequenced: blood. The receptors derive from a female donor with papillary thyroid cancer or a benign thyroid nodule (not recorded which). Some clones in this sample may be carry-over from other donors' samples.

This clone was observed at least ten times. V gene TRBV12-3 or TRBV12-4 combines with J gene TRBJ1-5; tentatively, D is TRBD1 (5 bases). V lost 1 base and J 6 bases, leaving 13 bases between the germline ends. CDR3 length equals 15 residues. For the CDR3, the DNA is TGTGCCAGCAGTTTAGAGCAGGGATTGGCTCAGCCCCAGCATTTT. Translating gives CASSLEQGLAQPQHF.

This clone was recorded at least ten times. V and J are TRBV6-1 and TRBJ1-1; 8 bases fit TRBD1. The CDR3 length is 14 residues. Trimming took 8 bases from V and 5 from J; bases not matched to a gene: 10. In germline, CDR1 is MNHNS, CDR2 SASEGT. DNA for the CDR3: TGTGCCAGCGTGTTCTCGACAGGGGATACTGAAGCTTTCTTT. It yields the protein CASVFSTGDTEAFF.

This clone is deemed medium-sized. This chain connects TRBV12-3 or TRBV12-4 to TRBJ1-5; D may be TRBD1 (5 bases). This CDR3 is 12 amino acids long. Trimming took off 6 bases at V and 6 bases at J, with 9 bases between the two ends. CDR3 nucleotides: TGTGCCAGCAGGCTGGGGGGTCAGCCCCAGCATTTT. Its protein is CASRLGGQPQHF.

By frequency in the sample, this clone is medium-sized. The chain uses TRBV19 and TRBJ2-1; TRBD2 matches at 9 bases. The CDR3 extends over 14 amino acids. J was trimmed by 5 bases and V by 7 bases; bases with no gene match: 6. Germline assignment: CDR1 LNHDA and CDR2 SQIVND (reference sequence). This CDR3 reads CASTPSGDDNEQFF. The CDR3 DNA reads as TGTGCCAGTACCCCTAGCGGGGACGACAATGAGCAGTTCTTC. Complete variable domain (other parts from reference TRBV19 and TRBJ2-1): DGGITQSPKYLFRKEGQNVTLSCEQNLNHDAMYWYRQDPGQGLRLIYYSQIVNDFQKGDIAEGYSVSREKKESFPLTVTSAQKNPTAFYLCASTPSGDDNEQFFGPGTRLTVL.

This clone was seen many times. This sequence may be a read error, since a much larger clone differs from it by one base. The CDR3 reads CTSSHRQGPYGYTF. The CDR3 region has the DNA TGTACCAGCAGCCATCGACAGGGACCCTATGGCTACACCTTC. The chain combines TRBV3-1 with TRBJ1-2; 7 nucleotides match TRBD1. Germline CDR1 reads LGHDT; CDR2 reads YNNKEL (reference sequence). The CDR3 contains 14 residues.

This clone was seen a handful of times. This may come from a read error, since a much larger clone is one base off. V and J are TRBV4-1 and TRBJ1-2; TRBD1 might be the D (5 bases). CDR3 length: 15 amino acids. The V and J ends lost 2 bases and 5 bases respectively, with 15 bases between them. Germline lookup yields CDR1 MGHRA and CDR2 YSYEKL. CDR3: CASSQFDRVVYGYTF. CDR3 nucleotide sequence: TGCGCCAGCAGCCAATTTGACAGAGTGGTATATGGCTACACCTTC.

The sample holds many counts of this clone. The rearrangement links TRBV12-3 or TRBV12-4 to TRBJ1-1; D is undetermined. The CDR3 runs to 13 residues. Trimming took off 7 bases at V and 6 bases at J, with 15 bases between the two ends. The DNA for the CDR3 is TGTGCCAGCATCCAGAGGACTACCTCTGAAGCTTTCTTT. This gives the protein CASIQRTTSEAFF.

This clone was observed at least ten times. The chain couples TRBV27 to TRBJ1-1, with D possibly being TRBD1 (6 bases). Germline V gives CDR1 MNHEY, CDR2 SMNVEV (reference sequence). V was shortened by 2 bases and J by 4 bases, with 14 bases between the two germline ends. This CDR3 is built from 15 residues. The DNA of the CDR3 is TGTGCCAGCAGTTTAAACGGACAAGGGGGCACTGAAGCTTTCTTT. This translates into CASSLNGQGGTEAFF.

This clone was recorded many times. The chain uses TRBV27 and TRBJ2-1, with a tentative D call TRBD2 (6 bases). The CDR3 has 13 amino acids. V was cut by 6 bases and J by 3 bases, with 9 bases left in between. Germline CDR1 reads MNHEY; CDR2 reads SMNVEV (reference sequence). The CDR3 loop reads CASRGLDYNEQFF. CDR3 DNA: TGTGCCAGCAGGGGACTCGACTACAATGAGCAGTTCTTC.

This clone has at least ten counts. As DNA, the CDR3 is TGTGCCAGCAGTCACCCGGGACAGGGTTCGGAGACCCAGTACTTC. Translating gives CASSHPGQGSETQYF. The rearrangement joins TRBV25-1 to TRBJ2-5, with 9 bases that match TRBD1. CDR1 is MGHDK and CDR2 is SYGVNS in the germline V gene. Germline trimming cut 5 bases from V and 5 bases from J; bases unmatched to any gene: 9. The CDR3 length is 15 residues.

The chain combines TRBV5-1 with TRBJ1-2, with 7 positions matching TRBD1. The CDR3 covers 13 residues. With 2 bases clipped from V and 10 bases from J, the junction kept 8 bases outside the gene matches. CDR1 is SGHRS, CDR2 YFSETQ, per germline. The CDR3 sequence is CASSLWQGVLYTF. The CDR3 DNA reads as TGCGCCAGCAGCTTATGGCAGGGGGTTCTCTACACCTTC.

This clone has a count of ten or more. A read error may be the cause here, since a much bigger clone is one base away. Other DNA sequences in the sample encode the same CDR3. For the CDR3, the DNA is TGTGCCAGCAGTTTATCCGGGGCCTCTCATTCACCTCTCCACTTT. Translated: CASSLSGASHSPLHF. The chain carries TRBV12-3 or TRBV12-4 and TRBJ1-6; a weak D match, TRBD1 (5 bases). CDR3 length: 15 residues.

This clone showed up many times. The J gene is TRBJ1-1, the V gene TRBV11-2; D is uncertain. CDR1 is SGHAT, CDR2 FQNNGV, per germline. With 7 bases removed from V and 4 bases from J, the gap between germline ends came to 13 bases. The CDR3 is 13 amino acids. The CDR3 DNA reads TGTGCCAGCACCTCCCAGCCGGGCACTGAAGCTTTCTTT. This encodes CASTSQPGTEAFF.

About this clone itself: Given a much more abundant clone one base away, this may be a read error. The V and J genes are TRBV6-2 or TRBV6-3 and TRBJ2-3; TRBD1 might be the D (5 bases). The CDR3 has 14 amino acids. Trimming took off 2 bases at V and 10 bases at J, with 16 bases between the two ends. CDR1 is MNHEY, CDR2 SVGEGT, per germline. The CDR3 reads CASSYVQVGHAQYF. CDR3 sequence (DNA): TGTGCCAGCAGTTACGTTCAGGTTGGACATGCGCAGTATTTT.

Ten or more counts support this clone. The chain carries TRBV4-3 and TRBJ2-7, with 7 bases lining up with TRBD2. CDR3 length: 16 residues. CDR1 and CDR2 (germline): LGHNA, YSLEER. Unmatched junction bases numbered 9, after V lost 2 bases and J lost 2 bases. The CDR3 loop is CASSQTLGGFAYEQYF. The CDR3 DNA follows: TGCGCCAGCAGCCAAACCCTGGGGGGGTTCGCCTACGAGCAGTACTTC.

Many counts were recorded for this clone. The V and J genes are TRBV19 and TRBJ2-5, with 13 nucleotides matching TRBD2. This CDR3 region has 14 residues. V shed 1 base and J 8 bases; nucleotides not matched to a gene: 1. The germline CDR1 and CDR2 sequences are LNHDA and SQIVND (reference sequence). The CDR3 region is CASSIGTSGGTQYF. CDR3 sequence (DNA): TGTGCCAGTAGTATAGGGACTAGCGGGGGCACCCAGTACTTC.

This clone came up a few times. The CDR3 sequence: CASLARTGGIYGYTF. As DNA, the CDR3 is TGTGCCAGCTTAGCTAGGACAGGGGGTATCTATGGCTACACCTTC. The genes are TRBV6-1 and TRBJ1-2; 10 bases align to TRBD1. Trimming removed 8 bases from V and 4 bases from J; junction bases left unmatched: 10. CDR3 length: 15 amino acids. The germline V gene has CDR1 MNHNS and CDR2 SASEGT.

By its share, this clone is medium-sized. The J gene is TRBJ2-7, the V gene TRBV28; possible D gene TRBD2, 7 bases. Germline V lookup: CDR1 MDHEN, CDR2 SYDVKM. Trimming took 5 bases from V and 4 from J, leaving 24 bases between them. This CDR3 region has 17 residues. The CDR3 reads CASSDRTLAVGGYEQYF. The DNA of the CDR3 is TGTGCCAGCAGTGACAGGACGCTAGCGGTTGGGGGGTACGAGCAGTACTTC.

In its sample, this clone was seen many times. The V and J genes are TRBV20-1 and TRBJ1-1; D is perhaps TRBD1 (6 bases). Trimming pared 3 bases from V and 7 bases from J, leaving 18 bases between. CDR3 length equals 14 residues. The germline CDR1 and CDR2 sequences are DFQATT and SNEGSKA (reference sequence). The CDR3 DNA follows: TGCAGTGCTAGGGACAGATTTGACAGCCTTGAAGCTTTCTTT. Protein sequence: CSARDRFDSLEAFF.

This sequence joins TRBV2 and TRBJ2-7; 7 nucleotides line up with TRBD1. J gave up 1 base and V 8 bases, and 8 bases lay outside the gene matches. CDR1 and CDR2 from the germline V gene are SNHLY and FYNNEI. This CDR3 has 14 residues. The CDR3 nucleotides read TGTGCCAGCGAAGGGTGGGACAGATCCTACGAGCAGTACTTC. The encoded protein is CASEGWDRSYEQYF.

Ten or more counts support this clone. The V gene is TRBV18, the J gene TRBJ1-1, with D perhaps TRBD1 (6 bases). Trimming removed 3 bases at V and 1 base at J, with 12 bases between. Per the germline V gene, CDR1 is KGHSH and CDR2 is LQKENI. This CDR3 is 15 amino acids long. CDR3 residues: CASSPRRGENTEAFF. CDR3 DNA: TGTGCCAGCTCACCGAGGAGGGGGGAGAACACTGAAGCTTTCTTT.

This clone is deemed medium-sized. This rearrangement joins TRBV28 to TRBJ2-7; D gene unclear. The CDR3 is made up of 14 amino acids. Trimming pared 6 bases from V and 3 bases from J, leaving 15 bases between. Germline V lookup: CDR1 MDHEN, CDR2 SYDVKM. In DNA, the CDR3 is TGTGCCAGCAGAATAACTATGCCGGGCTACGAGCAGTACTTC. The encoded protein is CASRITMPGYEQYF. The full variable domain, rest sourced from reference TRBV28 and TRBJ2-7, is DVKVTQSSRYLVKRTGEKVFLECVQDMDHENMFWYRQDPGLGLRLIYFSYDVKMKEKGDIPEGYSVSREKKERFSLILESASTNQTSMYLCASRITMPGYEQYFGPGTRLTVT.

This clone was counted many times. The rearrangement joins TRBV18 to TRBJ2-7, with 10 bases lining up with TRBD1. The germline CDR1 and CDR2 sequences are KGHSH and LQKENI. CDR3 length: 15 amino acids. J was trimmed by 4 bases and V by 4 bases; bases with no gene match: 7. The CDR3 loop is CASSRGTGEGYEQYF. For the CDR3, the DNA is TGTGCCAGCTCACGAGGGACAGGGGAAGGTTACGAGCAGTACTTC.

The sample holds many counts of this clone. This chain uses TRBV12-3 or TRBV12-4 with TRBJ2-5; a possible D gene is TRBD2 (5 bases). This CDR3 is built from 12 residues. V lost 4 bases and J lost 5, with 8 bases in between. CDR3: CASSSPGETQYF. DNA for the CDR3: TGTGCCAGCAGTTCTCCGGGGGAGACCCAGTACTTC.

This clone has a count of ten or more. The chain uses TRBV6-5 and TRBJ1-1, with D hard to call. This CDR3 has 13 amino acids. Germline lookup yields CDR1 MNHEY and CDR2 SVGAGI. V was clipped by 2 bases and J by 5 bases, with 9 bases between them. DNA of the CDR3: TGTGCCAGCAGTTACCAAGAGTTGACTGAAGCTTTCTTT. Protein: CASSYQELTEAFF.